Below, 21 T cell receptor beta chains from the same sample are listed, as sequenced in a study of control samples from healthy donors and cancer patients (dated by TCRdb to 2020 to 2022). The receptor library was made with the immunoSEQ multiplex PCR assay. TCRdb took this table from immuneACCESS and kept in-frame rearrangements with V and J called. Such tables lack part of the clones; where checked against another copy, unresolved V genes explain under half of the gap, and the rest is unexplained. The sample table holds about 130,000 clones, of which 80% to 95% were seen once. Around 2.5% of the sample goes to the ten largest clones. The sample consisted of blood. These receptors came from a man younger than 30 in good health.

This clone was detected only once. The chain couples TRBV10-3 to TRBJ1-5; 10 bases are a match to TRBD1. The germline V gene has CDR1 ENHRY and CDR2 SYGVKD. The CDR3 length is 15 residues. Unmatched junction bases numbered 1, after V lost 2 bases and J lost 3 bases. As DNA, the CDR3 is TGTGCCATCAGTGAGGGACAGGGGGTCAATCAGCCCCAGCATTTT. It translates to CAISEGQGVNQPQHF.

The sample holds a few counts of this clone. This rearrangement joins TRBV3-1 (or the pseudogene TRBV3-2) to TRBJ2-1, with TRBD2 identical over 15 bases. The CDR3 runs to 16 residues. Germline trimming cut 5 bases from V and 10 bases from J; bases unmatched to any gene: 9. Looked up from germline, CDR1 is LGHDT and CDR2 is YNNKEL (reference sequence). The CDR3 coding sequence is TGTGCCAGCAGCACTAGGACTAGCGGGGGGGCCATGGAGCAGTTCTTC. Translated, it gives CASSTRTSGGAMEQFF.

The J gene is TRBJ1-1, the V gene TRBV4-3; D gene unclear. Deletions cut 1 base from V and 4 bases from J, with 7 bases between. Germline-derived CDR1 and CDR2 are LGHNA and YSLEER. The CDR3 covers 13 residues. CDR3 DNA: TGCGCCAGCAGCCAAGGGGGTAGCACTGAAGCTTTCTTT. Its translation is CASSQGGSTEAFF.

The V and J genes are TRBV2 and TRBJ1-5; the D is unclear. The CDR3 is 14 amino acids. The germline gives CDR1 SNHLY, CDR2 FYNNEI. The ends were cut back, 2 bases at V and 2 bases at J, with 7 bases in the middle. CDR3 bases: TGTGCCAGCAGTGAATGGGCACGCAATCAGCCCCAGCATTTT. The encoded protein is CASSEWARNQPQHF. Complete variable domain (other parts from reference TRBV2 and TRBJ1-5): EPEVTQTPSHQVTQMGQEVILRCVPISNHLYFYWYRQILGQKVEFLVSFYNNEISEKSEIFDDQFSVERPDGSNFTLKIRSTKLEDSAMYFCASSEWARNQPQHFGDGTRLSIL.

V gene TRBV11-2 combines with J gene TRBJ2-7, with no clear D. Trimming pared 2 bases from V and 2 bases from J, leaving 10 bases between. The germline V gene has CDR1 SGHAT and CDR2 FQNNGV. This CDR3 contains 14 residues. The CDR3 bases are TGTGCCAGCAGCTTAAAGGCATGGACCTACGAGCAGTACTTC. It encodes CASSLKAWTYEQYF.

The sample holds a few counts of this clone. The chain joins TRBV25-1 to TRBJ1-2; 8 bases line up with TRBD1. J lost 7 bases, V lost 2 bases, and 9 bases had no gene match. The CDR3 runs 15 residues. The germline V gene has CDR1 MGHDK and CDR2 SYGVNS. CDR3 sequence: CASSEKGDRFSGYTF. In DNA, the CDR3 is TGTGCCAGCAGTGAAAAGGGGGACAGGTTTTCTGGCTACACCTTC.

V usage is TRBV19 and J usage is TRBJ1-5; 9 bases match TRBD1. V lost 5 bases to trimming and J lost 4 bases; unmatched junction nucleotides: 6. The CDR3 runs 15 residues. Germline CDR1 and CDR2: LNHDA and SQIVND (reference sequence). The CDR3 region is CASSPWDRANQPQHF. Written as DNA, the CDR3 is TGTGCCAGTAGTCCCTGGGACAGGGCGAATCAGCCCCAGCATTTT.

J is TRBJ2-3 and V is TRBV5-1; D uncertain. The germline CDR1 and CDR2 sequences are SGHRS and YFSETQ. CDR3 length: 11 residues. V was pared by 0 bases and J by 5 bases, with 1 base between. The CDR3 coding sequence is TGCGCCAGCAGCTTGGAAGATACGCAGTATTTT. It yields the protein CASSLEDTQYF.

The rearrangement joins TRBV7-3 to TRBJ2-5, with D hard to call. This CDR3 has 13 residues. The V and J ends lost 3 bases and 1 base respectively, with 6 bases between them. Germline V CDR1 and CDR2: SGHTA, FQGTGA. The CDR3 sequence is CASSLFVQETQYF. The CDR3 coding sequence is TGTGCCAGCAGCTTGTTCGTCCAAGAGACCCAGTACTTC.

The CDR3 loop is CARSFTVNPIWRGREQFF. In DNA form, the CDR3 reads TGTGCCAGAAGCTTTACGGTCAATCCGATTTGGAGAGGGCGAGAGCAGTTCTTC. The chain carries TRBV5-3 and TRBJ2-1; TRBD2 might be the D (5 bases). TRBV5-3 is classed as an ORF, of uncertain function. The CDR3 runs 18 residues. With 2 bases removed from V and 10 bases from J, the gap between germline ends came to 28 bases.

The sample holds a few counts of this clone. The chain has TRBV6-6 and TRBJ2-7; possibly TRBD1 or TRBD2 for D (5 bases each). Germline V gene sequence: CDR1 MNHNY, CDR2 SVGAGI (reference sequence). The CDR3 totals 12 residues. V dropped 0 bases and J dropped 6 bases, with 6 bases sitting between them. CDR3 nucleotides: TGTGCCAGCAGTTACTCTGGGGGCGAGCAGTACGTC. Protein: CASSYSGGEQYV.

The genes are TRBV5-5 and TRBJ2-7; D is ambiguous. This CDR3 is 11 amino acids long. Germline assignment: CDR1 SGHKS and CDR2 YYEKEE (reference sequence). Trimming took 4 bases from V and 6 from J, leaving 8 bases between them. The CDR3 DNA sequence: TGTGCCAGCAGCCTTAGACGCGAGCAGTACGTC. Its translation is CASSLRREQYV.

The V call is TRBV27, the J call TRBJ1-2; D is perhaps TRBD1 (6 bases). The germline V and J ends were trimmed by 8 bases and 4 bases, with 17 bases remaining between them. The CDR3 covers 14 residues. Germline V gene data show CDR1 as MNHEY and CDR2 as SMNVEV (reference sequence). CDR3 in amino acids: CASRYTGQGYGYTF. The CDR3 DNA sequence: TGTGCCAGCCGTTATACAGGGCAGGGCTATGGCTACACCTTC.

The genes are TRBV21-1 and TRBJ2-7; the table's D call of TRBD2 was not tested on the DNA. TRBV21-1 corresponds to a pseudogene. CDR3 size: 13 residues. This CDR3 is CARVRVPSYEQYV. CDR3 nucleotides: TGTGCCAGGGTTCGGGTACCCTCCTACGAGCAGTACGTC.

The table lists this clone with a few counts. The chain employs TRBV5-6 and TRBJ1-5, with D hard to call. Germline CDR1 and CDR2: SGHDT and YYEEEE. V was trimmed by 5 bases and J by 4 bases, leaving 10 bases between them. CDR3 length: 13 amino acids. The CDR3 loop is CASSLEPNQPQHF. DNA of the CDR3: TGTGCCAGCAGTTTAGAACCGAATCAGCCCCAGCATTTT.

The chain joins TRBV27 to TRBJ1-1, with D perhaps TRBD1 (6 bases). The V gene lost 6 bases and the J gene lost 0 bases, with 8 bases spanning the gap. Germline V gene data show CDR1 as MNHEY and CDR2 as SMNVEV (reference sequence). The CDR3 is 13 amino acids. The CDR3 nucleotides read TGTGCCAGCAGAGACAGGCTGAACACTGAAGCTTTCTTT. As protein: CASRDRLNTEAFF.

This chain links TRBV5-5 with TRBJ1-3; D gene uncertain. Per germline, CDR1 SGHKS and CDR2 YYEKEE (reference sequence). The V gene lost 1 base and the J gene lost 3 bases, with 8 bases spanning the gap. This CDR3 has 14 amino acids. The CDR3 region has the DNA TGTGCCAGCAGCTTGATGGGGAGTGGAAACACCATATATTTT. As protein: CASSLMGSGNTIYF.

The genes are TRBV6-5 and TRBJ2-3, with 8 positions matching TRBD1. From germline, CDR1 is MNHEY and CDR2 SVGAGI. Trimming cost V 5 bases and J 2 bases; bases outside gene matches: 6. There are 15 residues in the CDR3. CDR3 nucleotides: TGTGCCAGCAGTCCGGGACAGGCTCTCACAGATACGCAGTATTTT. It codes for CASSPGQALTDTQYF.

The chain uses TRBV6-5 and TRBJ2-2; TRBD1 is a possible D gene (5 bases). V lost 2 bases, J lost 2 bases, and 9 bases lay in between. The CDR3 totals 15 residues. Germline V gene sequence: CDR1 MNHEY, CDR2 SVGAGI. CDR3 in DNA: TGTGCCAGCAGTTACATAGGGGTAAACACCGGGGAGCTGTTTTTT. Its translation: CASSYIGVNTGELFF.

The count of this clone is one. The V call is TRBV9, the J call TRBJ1-6; tentative D call: TRBD1 (5 bases). The length of the CDR3 is 14 residues. Germline V gene sequence: CDR1 SGDLS, CDR2 YYNGEE. Trimming cost V 0 bases and J 10 bases, with 11 bases left between them. The CDR3 bases are TGTGCCAGCAGCGTAGGACAGTACGGCTCACCCCTCCACTTT. Its translation: CASSVGQYGSPLHF.

This rearrangement joins TRBV4-2 to TRBJ2-1; perhaps TRBD2 as D (6 bases). This CDR3 has 14 amino acids. Germline V gives CDR1 LGHNA, CDR2 YNFKEQ. The V end lost 4 bases, the J end lost 2 bases, and 9 bases lay between the germline ends. CDR3 amino acids: CASSPPGAYNEQFF. In DNA, the CDR3 is TGTGCCAGCAGCCCCCCGGGGGCCTACAATGAGCAGTTCTTC.